The sequence of this T cell receptor beta chain was determined in a study of regulatory T cells in long-lasting Graves disease. Study findings and constraints: Preferential use of TRBV28, TRBJ1-2 and TRBJ2-5 was seen in persistent disease. Having only a small sample size may have limited accuracy.

This clonotype was observed at least ten times. Its antigen remains unidentified. Construction of TCR beta libraries relied on iRepertoire HTBI primers and on Arm-PCR targeting CDR3 regions. TCRdb reprocessed the multiplex PCR reads via MiXCR and lists one record per CDR3 protein. The table shows 400,000 to 550,000 distinct CDR3 sequences, with over 15% occurring only once. Trimming at V came to 6 bases and at J to 4 bases, leaving 12 bases not matched to a gene. The length of the CDR3 is 15 residues. Germline assignment: CDR1 MDHEN and CDR2 SYDVKM. Described time point: newly diagnosed GD, antithyroid drugs for less than 3 months. Scientists built the TCR library using RNA that was extracted from PBMCs. Graves' disease diagnosis used American Thyroid Association guidelines. Another study also made use of these data, one on T cells in Graves' hyperthyroidism and ophthalmopathy.

The chain uses TRBV28 and TRBJ2-7; 7 nucleotides agree with TRBD1. The material was peripheral blood mononuclear cells (PBMCs), obtained at new diagnosis, from a patient treated with antithyroid drugs. The receptor was derived from a young woman with Graves disease. CDR3 sequence: CASSYRDRVRYEQYF. The CDR3 nucleotides read TGTGCCAGCAGCTACCGTGACAGGGTAAGATACGAGCAGTACTTC. The full variable domain, rest sourced from reference TRBV28 and TRBJ2-7, is DVKVTQSSRYLVKRTGEKVFLECVQDMDHENMFWYRQDPGLGLRLIYFSYDVKMKEKGDIPEGYSVSREKKERFSLILESASTNQTSMYLCASSYRDRVRYEQYFGPGTRLTVT.